This TCR beta chain came from a study of T cell repertoires in cytomegalovirus infection. Study-wide context: Indications of both CMV infection and matching HLA type were provided by public TCR beta signatures. Study conclusions and caveats: Frequencies of public TCR beta families were cumulated, and this identified carriers of CMV plus the relevant HLA. In two of eight donors, the top clonotype was HLA-C-restricted CMV-specific.

TCRdb analysed the reads with MiXCR anew, one entry per CDR3 protein. The profile shows around 570,000 distinct CDR3 sequences, 40% of them singletons. Trimming took 5 bases from V and 0 from J; bases not matched to a gene: 5. The CDR3 is 15 residues long. Germline V gene data show CDR1 as SGHTA and CDR2 as FQGNSA. This clonotype turned up a few times. Antigen: not known. The chain joins TRBV7-2 to TRBJ1-2; 8 bases line up with TRBD1. The sequence derives from a human donor in good health (CMV status not recorded). Some clones in this sample may be carry-over from other donors' samples. The sample was cultured PBMCs, taken from culture after CMV antigen stimulation. Here the CDR3 reads CASSKDRGANYGYTF. CDR3 bases: TGTGCCAGCAGCAAAGACAGGGGAGCTAACTATGGCTACACCTTC.